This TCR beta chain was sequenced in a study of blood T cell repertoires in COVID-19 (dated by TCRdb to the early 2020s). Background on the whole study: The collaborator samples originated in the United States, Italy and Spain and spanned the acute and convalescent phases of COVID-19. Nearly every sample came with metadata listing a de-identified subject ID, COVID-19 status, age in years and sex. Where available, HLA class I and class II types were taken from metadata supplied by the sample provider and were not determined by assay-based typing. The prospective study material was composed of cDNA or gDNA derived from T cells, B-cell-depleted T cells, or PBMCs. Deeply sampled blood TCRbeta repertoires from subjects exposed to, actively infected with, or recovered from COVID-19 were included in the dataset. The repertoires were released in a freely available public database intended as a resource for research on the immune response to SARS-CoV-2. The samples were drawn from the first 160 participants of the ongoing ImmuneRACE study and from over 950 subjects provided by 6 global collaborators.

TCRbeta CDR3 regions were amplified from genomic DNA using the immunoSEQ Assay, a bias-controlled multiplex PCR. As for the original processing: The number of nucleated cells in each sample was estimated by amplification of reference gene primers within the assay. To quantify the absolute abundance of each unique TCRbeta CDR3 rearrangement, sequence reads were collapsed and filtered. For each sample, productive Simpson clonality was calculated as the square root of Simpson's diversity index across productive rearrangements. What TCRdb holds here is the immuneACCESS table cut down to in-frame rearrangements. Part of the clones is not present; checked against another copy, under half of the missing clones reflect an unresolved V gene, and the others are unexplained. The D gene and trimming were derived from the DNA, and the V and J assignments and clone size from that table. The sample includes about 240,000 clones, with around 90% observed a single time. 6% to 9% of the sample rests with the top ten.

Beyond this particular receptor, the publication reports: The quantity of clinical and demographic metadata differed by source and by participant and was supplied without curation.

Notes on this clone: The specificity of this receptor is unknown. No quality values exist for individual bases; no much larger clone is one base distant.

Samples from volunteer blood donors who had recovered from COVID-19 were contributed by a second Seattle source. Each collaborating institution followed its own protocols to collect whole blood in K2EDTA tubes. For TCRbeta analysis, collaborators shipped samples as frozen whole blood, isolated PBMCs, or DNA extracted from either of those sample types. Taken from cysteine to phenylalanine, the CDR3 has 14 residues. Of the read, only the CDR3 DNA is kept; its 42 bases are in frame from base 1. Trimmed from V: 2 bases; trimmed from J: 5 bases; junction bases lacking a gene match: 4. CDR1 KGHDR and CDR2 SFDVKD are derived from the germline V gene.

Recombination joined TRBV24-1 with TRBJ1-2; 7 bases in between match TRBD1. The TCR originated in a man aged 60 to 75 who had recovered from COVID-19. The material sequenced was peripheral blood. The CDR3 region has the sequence CATSDWGQSYGYTF. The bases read TGTGCCACCAGTGATTGGGGACAGAGTTATGGCTACACCTTC.